These 32 T cell receptor beta chains were all obtained from the same sample, sequenced in a study of blood T cell repertoires in COVID-19. TCRdb keeps only in-frame clones here, not all; method: immunoSEQ multiplex PCR. The profile shows 100,000 to 150,000 clones, 85% to 90% of them singletons. Source material: peripheral blood. The source of these receptors is a woman between 50 and 59 years old with active or convalescent COVID-19.

The chain links TRBV3-1 (or the pseudogene TRBV3-2) to TRBJ2-1; tentative D call: TRBD1 (6 bases). Looked up from germline, CDR1 is LGHDT and CDR2 is YNNKEL (reference sequence). The CDR3 length is 15 residues. V lost 4 bases and J lost 0, with 10 bases in between. The CDR3 region is CASSPTGSSYNEQFF. CDR3 sequence (DNA): TGTGCCAGCAGCCCGACAGGCAGCTCCTACAATGAGCAGTTCTTC.

This chain uses TRBV11-3 with TRBJ2-3; D may be TRBD1 (5 bases). The CDR3 has 15 amino acids. The V and J ends lost 0 bases and 6 bases respectively, with 13 bases between them. Looked up from germline, CDR1 is SGHNT and CDR2 is YENEEA. The chain's CDR3 is CASSLEGQGSDTQYF. CDR3 nucleotide sequence: TGTGCCAGCAGCTTAGAAGGACAAGGATCTGATACGCAGTATTTT.

The chain combines TRBV7-9 with TRBJ2-1; 8 bases line up with TRBD2. After removal of 6 bases from V and 4 bases from J, the junction contained 2 bases not matched to a gene. Germline V gene lookup returns CDR1 SEHNR and CDR2 FQNEAQ (reference sequence). This CDR3 comprises 13 residues. CDR3 DNA sequence: TGTGCCAGCAGTACTAGCGGATACAATGAGCAGTTCTTC. Translating it yields CASSTSGYNEQFF.

The chain uses TRBV7-6 and TRBJ2-3; a possible D gene is TRBD2 (7 bases). Germline loops: CDR1 SGHVS, CDR2 FNYEAQ. V lost 5 bases and J 2 bases, leaving 17 bases between the germline ends. This CDR3 is built from 16 residues. The CDR3 protein is CASSEEGGGITDTQYF. The CDR3 region has the DNA TGTGCCAGCAGCGAGGAGGGAGGGGGTATCACAGATACGCAGTATTTT.

The J gene is TRBJ2-1, the V gene TRBV30, with TRBD2 identical over 7 bases. Germline lookup yields CDR1 GTSNPN and CDR2 SVGIG (reference sequence). V dropped 3 bases and J dropped 1; count of bases not matched to a gene: 0. The CDR3 sequence is 13 residues long. The CDR3 loop reads CAWSGRSYNEQFF. DNA for the CDR3: TGTGCCTGGAGCGGGAGGTCCTACAATGAGCAGTTCTTC. Using reference TRBV30 and TRBJ2-1 for the parts outside the CDR3, the full variable domain is SQTIHQWPATLVQPVGSPLSLECTVEGTSNPNLYWYRQAAGRGLQLLFYSVGIGQISSEVPQNLSASRPQDRQFILSSKKLLLSDSGFYLCAWSGRSYNEQFFGPGTRLTVL.

Only one count was recorded for this clone. The chain recombines TRBV19 with TRBJ2-1, with 15 bases lining up with TRBD2. The CDR3 spans 18 residues. Germline V gene data show CDR1 as LNHDA and CDR2 as SQIVND (reference sequence). Trimming removed 5 bases from V and 8 bases from J; junction bases left unmatched: 13. The CDR3 bases are TGTGCCAGTAGTCCCCCTCGGACTAGCGGGAGGGCCGAGGATGAGCAGTTCTTC. This gives the protein CASSPPRTSGRAEDEQFF.

A single count supports this clone. V gene TRBV5-4 combines with J gene TRBJ1-2; 7 bases line up with TRBD1. The V gene end was trimmed by 4 bases and the J gene end by 8 bases; junction bases not matched to a gene: 5. Germline values: CDR1 SGHNT, CDR2 YYREEE (reference sequence). This CDR3 has 12 residues. CDR3: CASSGDSLGYTF. In nucleotides, the CDR3 is TGTGCCAGCAGCGGGGACAGCTTGGGCTACACCTTC.

The chain has TRBV7-9 and TRBJ2-5; TRBD1 matches 9 bases. Germline CDR1 is SEHNR and CDR2 is FQNEAQ (reference sequence). Trimming removed 5 bases from V and 4 bases from J; junction bases left unmatched: 8. There are 15 residues in the CDR3. CDR3: CASSPTGTGRETQYF. CDR3 in DNA: TGTGCCAGCAGCCCAACCGGGACAGGGAGAGAGACCCAGTACTTC.

J is TRBJ2-7 and V is TRBV19; 9 bases line up with TRBD2. The CDR3 covers 16 residues. CDR1 and CDR2 (germline): LNHDA, SQIVND (reference sequence). With 6 bases clipped from V and 2 bases from J, the junction kept 11 bases outside the gene matches. CDR3 sequence reads: CASRSSPTSGTYEQYF. The CDR3 DNA sequence: TGTGCCAGTAGGAGTTCCCCGACTAGCGGCACCTACGAGCAGTACTTC.

The CDR3 DNA follows: TGTGCCAGCAGCGAGAACCCCGTAGTTTCCTTTCCCGATGAGCAGTTCTTC. This codes for CASSENPVVSFPDEQFF. The chain uses TRBV9 and TRBJ2-1; D uncertain. The CDR3 sequence is 17 residues long. Germline V lookup: CDR1 SGDLS, CDR2 YYNGEE. Trimming took 3 bases from V and 8 from J, leaving 24 bases between them.

The genes are TRBV5-1 and TRBJ2-3; a weak D match, TRBD2 (5 bases). Trimming pared 5 bases from V and 2 bases from J, leaving 21 bases between. This CDR3 is 17 amino acids long. In germline, CDR1 is SGHRS, CDR2 YFSETQ. Here the CDR3 reads CASRSGRTYPNTDTQYF. The CDR3, as DNA: TGCGCCAGCAGATCGGGGAGAACCTATCCCAACACAGATACGCAGTATTTT.

The genes are TRBV6-2 or TRBV6-3 and TRBJ2-5; D might be TRBD1 (6 bases). Germline loops: CDR1 MNHEY, CDR2 SVGEGT. This CDR3 has 14 amino acids. The V end was cut by 0 bases, the J end by 4 bases, with 9 bases between. CDR3 amino acids: CASSYSTGRETQYF. The DNA for the CDR3 is TGTGCCAGCAGTTACTCTACAGGGCGAGAGACCCAGTACTTC.

The rearrangement joins TRBV29-1 to TRBJ2-1, with TRBD1 matching over 7 bases. The CDR3 loop spans 12 amino acids. Germline CDR1 is SQVTM and CDR2 is ANQGSEA. With 8 bases clipped from V and 2 bases from J, the junction kept 3 bases outside the gene matches. Here the CDR3 DNA reads TGCAGCTTCGGGACAGCCTACAATGAGCAGTTCTTC. Residues: CSFGTAYNEQFF.

The J gene is TRBJ2-3, the V gene TRBV19, with 7 bases matching TRBD1. Germline V gene sequence: CDR1 LNHDA, CDR2 SQIVND (reference sequence). CDR3 length equals 17 residues. V shed 5 bases, J shed 4 bases, and the junction held 15 bases outside the gene matches. DNA of the CDR3: TGTGCCAGTAGTGACTCCCGGATCGGCCAGGGGGCAGATACGCAGTATTTT. The encoded protein is CASSDSRIGQGADTQYF.

This rearrangement joins TRBV24-1 to TRBJ2-1, with 8 bases aligning to TRBD2. The CDR3 is made up of 17 amino acids. The germline V gene has CDR1 KGHDR and CDR2 SFDVKD. Germline trimming cut 2 bases from V and 10 bases from J; bases unmatched to any gene: 15. The CDR3 nucleotides are TGTGCCACCAGTGATTCCGAAAAGAGCGGGGGATGGGTGGAGCAGTTCTTC. This codes for CATSDSEKSGGWVEQFF.

The rearrangement joins TRBV6-1 to TRBJ1-1; 8 bases agree with TRBD1. Unmatched junction bases numbered 5, after V lost 3 bases and J lost 8 bases. The CDR3 sequence is 13 residues long. CDR1 and CDR2 from the germline V gene are MNHNS and SASEGT. As DNA, the CDR3 is TGTGCCAGCAGTGAGGACAGGGCGCTAGAAGCTTTCTTT. This encodes CASSEDRALEAFF.

V usage is TRBV29-1 and J usage is TRBJ2-7; weak D call: TRBD1 (6 bases). CDR3 length: 12 amino acids. CDR1 and CDR2 (germline): SQVTM, ANQGSEA. V was cut by 3 bases and J by 5 bases, with 11 bases left in between. This chain's CDR3 is CSVDQGTHEQYF. As DNA, the CDR3 is TGCAGCGTTGACCAGGGGACACACGAGCAGTACTTC.

This clone has only a few counts. The gene calls are TRBV27 and TRBJ2-2, with unresolved D. This CDR3 comprises 12 residues. CDR1 and CDR2 from the germline V gene are MNHEY and SMNVEV (reference sequence). Trimming left V 6 bases short and J 2 bases short, with 4 bases between. The CDR3 DNA follows: TGTGCCAGCAGCTACAACACCGGGGAGCTGTTTTTT. This gives the protein CASSYNTGELFF.

CDR3 loop: CASSHRTGPATNEKLFF. The DNA of the CDR3 is TGTGCCAGCAGCCACCGGACAGGGCCTGCAACTAATGAAAAACTGTTTTTT. This chain joins TRBV3-1 (or the pseudogene TRBV3-2) and TRBJ1-4; TRBD1 aligns across 8 bases. From germline, CDR1 is LGHDT and CDR2 YNNKEL (reference sequence). The CDR3 length is 17 residues. The J segment lost 0 bases and the V segment lost 3 bases, leaving 6 bases of the junction unmatched.

The chain is built from TRBV4-2 and TRBJ2-3; 9 nucleotides align to TRBD1. With 6 bases clipped from V and 6 bases from J, the junction kept 19 bases outside the gene matches. Germline V gene sequence: CDR1 LGHNA, CDR2 YNFKEQ. The CDR3 contains 18 residues. The CDR3 coding sequence is TGTGCCAGCAGTCCAAGAAGGAATCTGGGACAGGGTGTGGATACGCAGTATTTT. Translating it yields CASSPRRNLGQGVDTQYF.

The chain recombines TRBV27 with TRBJ2-5; a weak D match, TRBD1 (8 bases). The V gene's germline CDR1 is MNHEY and CDR2 SMNVEV (reference sequence). The CDR3 totals 15 residues. Trimming stripped 6 bases from V and 2 bases from J, with 16 bases between. In DNA form, the CDR3 reads TGTGCCAGCAGATACGACAGGGGAGGGCAAGAGACCCAGTACTTC. It yields the protein CASRYDRGGQETQYF.

This chain uses TRBV5-4 with TRBJ2-2; TRBD2 might be the D (6 bases). The ends were cut back, 6 bases at V and 7 bases at J, with 13 bases in the middle. The germline CDR1 and CDR2 sequences are SGHNT and YYREEE (reference sequence). This CDR3 is 13 amino acids long. In DNA form, the CDR3 reads TGTGCCAGCAAAGTGGCGGGAATCGGGGAGCTGTTTTTT. Its translation: CASKVAGIGELFF.

This chain uses TRBV9 with TRBJ2-3; D may be TRBD1 (5 bases). The CDR3 runs to 14 residues. The germline V and J ends were trimmed by 0 bases and 0 bases, with 5 bases remaining between them. Germline lookup yields CDR1 SGDLS and CDR2 YYNGEE. Here the CDR3 DNA reads TGTGCCAGCAGCGTAGCAGGGAGCACAGATACGCAGTATTTT. It yields the protein CASSVAGSTDTQYF. Full variable domain (remainder filled in from reference TRBV9 and TRBJ2-3): DSGVTQTPKHLITATGQRVTLRCSPRSGDLSVYWYQQSLDQGLQFLIQYYNGEERAKGNILERFSAQQFPDLHSELNLSSLELGDSALYFCASSVAGSTDTQYFGPGTRLTVL.

This rearrangement joins TRBV5-4 to TRBJ2-5; 8 nucleotides align to TRBD1. Germline trimming cut 4 bases from V and 2 bases from J; bases unmatched to any gene: 4. There are 14 residues in the CDR3. The germline V gene encodes CDR1 SGHNT and CDR2 YYREEE (reference sequence). The CDR3 protein is CASSGQGKQETQYF. CDR3 in DNA: TGTGCCAGCAGCGGACAGGGTAAACAAGAGACCCAGTACTTC.

This clone occurred a few times. The genes are TRBV28 and TRBJ1-3, with D hard to call. The CDR3 consists of 13 residues. With 6 bases removed from V and 0 bases from J, the gap between germline ends came to 6 bases. The V gene's germline CDR1 is MDHEN and CDR2 SYDVKM. CDR3 region: CASSHISGNTIYF. Here the CDR3 DNA reads TGTGCCAGCAGCCACATCTCTGGAAACACCATATATTTT. Full variable domain (rest looked up from reference TRBV28 and TRBJ1-3): DVKVTQSSRYLVKRTGEKVFLECVQDMDHENMFWYRQDPGLGLRLIYFSYDVKMKEKGDIPEGYSVSREKKERFSLILESASTNQTSMYLCASSHISGNTIYFGEGSWLTVV.

This clone was counted between two and nine times. V is TRBV29-1 and J is TRBJ2-7; TRBD1 aligns across 8 bases. Germline V gene lookup returns CDR1 SQVTM and CDR2 ANQGSEA. The trim removed 0 bases at V and 2 bases at J, leaving 6 bases unmatched. The CDR3 runs to 15 residues. The CDR3 sequence: CSVEDPRDRTYEQYF. For the CDR3, the DNA is TGCAGCGTTGAAGATCCCAGGGACAGGACCTACGAGCAGTACTTC.

CDR3 in amino acids: CAWGRPSRGYGYTF. As DNA, the CDR3 is TGTGCCTGGGGACGGCCGAGCCGGGGGTATGGCTACACCTTC. J is TRBJ1-2 and V is TRBV30; the D gene is possibly TRBD1 (5 bases). CDR3 length: 14 amino acids. Germline V gene data show CDR1 as GTSNPN and CDR2 as SVGIG (reference sequence). Trimming removed 5 bases from V and 5 bases from J, with 18 bases in between.

The chain employs TRBV6-5 and TRBJ1-1; D ambiguous. The CDR3 totals 13 residues. CDR1 and CDR2 (germline): MNHEY, SVGAGI. Trimming cost V 10 bases and J 0 bases, with 12 bases left between them. CDR3 amino acids: CATHGHMNTEAFF. Here the CDR3 DNA reads TGTGCCACCCATGGTCACATGAACACTGAAGCTTTCTTT.

Written as DNA, the CDR3 is TGTGCCAGCAGCTTTCGGTCGGGGGACGCCGGAGAGCAGTACTTC. Translating gives CASSFRSGDAGEQYF. The chain employs TRBV13 and TRBJ2-7, with D perhaps TRBD2 (6 bases). V lost 3 bases and J lost 7, with 19 bases in between. The CDR3 is made up of 15 amino acids. The germline CDR1 and CDR2 sequences are PRHDT and FYEKMQ (reference sequence). The whole variable domain, filled in from reference TRBV13 and TRBJ2-7, reads AAGVIQSPRHLIKEKRETATLKCYPIPRHDTVYWYQQGPGQDPQFLISFYEKMQSDKGSIPDRFSAQQFSDYHSELNMSSLELGDSALYFCASSFRSGDAGEQYFGPGTRLTVT.

This chain connects TRBV15 to TRBJ2-7; 7 bases map to TRBD1. The CDR3 extends over 14 amino acids. V was clipped by 5 bases and J by 1 base; unmatched bases: 5. Germline CDR1 LNHNV, CDR2 YYDKDF (reference sequence). The CDR3 DNA is TGTGCCACCAGCCCGGACAGGTTTTCCTACGAGCAGTACTTC. This translates into CATSPDRFSYEQYF.

Remarks on this clone: Sequence at one end of the junction differs from germline and may be a read error. The V and J genes are TRBV7-7 and TRBJ2-1, with 8 positions matching TRBD2. CDR3 length: 16 residues. Germline V gene sequence: CDR1 SSHAT, CDR2 FNYEAQ (reference sequence). The CDR3 nucleotides read TGTGCTAGCAGCTTAAAGCCGGGAGGGCTATACAATGAGCAGTTCTTC. Its protein is CASSLKPGGLYNEQFF.

V and J are TRBV7-6 and TRBJ2-5; 7 nucleotides align to TRBD2. J was trimmed by 5 bases and V by 2 bases; bases with no gene match: 5. There are 14 residues in the CDR3. The germline CDR1 and CDR2 sequences are SGHVS and FNYEAQ. CDR3 amino acids: CASSLTGGWETQYF. The CDR3 DNA is TGTGCCAGCAGCTTAACGGGAGGTTGGGAGACCCAGTACTTC.